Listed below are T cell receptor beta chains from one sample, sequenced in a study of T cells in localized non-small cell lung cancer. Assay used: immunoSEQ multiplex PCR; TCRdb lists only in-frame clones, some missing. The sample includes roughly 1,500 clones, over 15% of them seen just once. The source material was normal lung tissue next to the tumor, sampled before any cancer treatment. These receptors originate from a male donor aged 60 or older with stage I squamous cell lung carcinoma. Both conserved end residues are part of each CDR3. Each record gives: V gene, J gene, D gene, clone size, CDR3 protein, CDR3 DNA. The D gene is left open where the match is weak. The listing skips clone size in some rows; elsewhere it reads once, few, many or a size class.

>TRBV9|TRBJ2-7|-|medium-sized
CASSVGLGDLREQYF
TGTGCCAGCAGCGTAGGACTAGGGGACCTTCGCGAGCAGTACTTC
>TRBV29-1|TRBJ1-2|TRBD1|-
CSTRETGAWGYTF
TGCAGCACGAGGGAGACAGGGGCCTGGGGCTACACCTTC
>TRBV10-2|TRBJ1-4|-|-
CASRGGFNEKLFF
TGCGCCAGTAGAGGGGGTTTTAATGAAAAACTGTTTTTT
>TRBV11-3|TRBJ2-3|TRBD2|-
CASSLVRGGLAGGDTQYF
TGTGCCAGCAGCTTAGTTCGAGGGGGACTAGCGGGAGGAGATACGCAGTATTTT
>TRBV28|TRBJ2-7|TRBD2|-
CASTLGSGRARNEQYF
TGTGCCAGCACACTAGGGAGCGGGAGGGCCCGCAACGAGCAGTACTTC
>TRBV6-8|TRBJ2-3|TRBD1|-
CAISTPTGVGDTQYF
TGTGCCATCAGTACCCCTACAGGGGTGGGGGATACGCAGTATTTT
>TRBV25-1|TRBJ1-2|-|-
CASSAGTGNYTF
TGTGCCAGCAGTGCGGGGACGGGCAACTACACCTTC
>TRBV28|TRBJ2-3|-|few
CATAGTKDTQYF
TGTGCCACCGCAGGGACAAAAGATACGCAGTATTTT
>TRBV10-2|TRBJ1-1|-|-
CASSEQGSGAEAFF
TGCGCCAGCAGTGAGCAGGGGTCGGGCGCTGAAGCTTTCTTT
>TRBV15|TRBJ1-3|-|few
CATSRQKRGASGNTIYF
TGTGCCACCAGCAGACAAAAACGAGGGGCTTCTGGAAACACCATATATTTT
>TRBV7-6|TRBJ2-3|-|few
CASNLRGPADTQYF
TGTGCCAGCAACCTACGGGGGCCGGCAGATACGCAGTATTTT
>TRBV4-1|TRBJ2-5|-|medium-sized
CASSQAQGRDQETQYF
TGCGCCAGCAGCCAAGCCCAGGGTAGGGACCAAGAGACCCAGTACTTC
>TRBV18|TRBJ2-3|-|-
CASSRPQGTQYF
TGTGCCAGCTCACGACCTCAGGGTACGCAGTATTTT
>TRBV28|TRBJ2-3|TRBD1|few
CASSISGTGNIGDTQYF
TGTGCCAGCAGTATCTCCGGGACAGGTAACATCGGGGATACGCAGTATTTT
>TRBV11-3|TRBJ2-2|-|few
CASSLSGGPGELFF
TGTGCCAGCAGCTTAAGTGGGGGGCCCGGGGAGCTGTTTTTT
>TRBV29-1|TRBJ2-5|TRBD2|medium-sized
CSGVGLAGGPGETQYF
TGCAGCGGGGTGGGACTAGCGGGAGGGCCGGGGGAGACCCAGTACTTC
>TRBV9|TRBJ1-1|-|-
CASSFDPNTEAFF
TGTGCCAGCAGTTTTGACCCGAACACTGAAGCTTTCTTT
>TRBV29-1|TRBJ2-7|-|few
CSVRDQVREQYF
TGCAGCGTTAGGGACCAGGTTCGCGAGCAGTACTTC
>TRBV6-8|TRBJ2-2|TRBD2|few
CASTQRRASGSGTGELFF
TGTGCCAGCACTCAAAGAAGGGCTAGCGGGAGTGGAACCGGGGAGCTGTTTTTT
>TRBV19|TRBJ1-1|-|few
CASSIEGGTEAFF
TGTGCCAGTAGTATAGAGGGGGGCACTGAAGCTTTCTTT
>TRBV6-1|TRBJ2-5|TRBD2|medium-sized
CASSEAWGGETQYF
TGTGCCAGCAGTGAAGCATGGGGGGGAGAGACCCAGTACTTC
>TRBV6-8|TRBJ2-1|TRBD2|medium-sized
CASSASAGRRGEQFF
TGTGCCAGCAGTGCTTCTGCCGGGAGGAGAGGTGAGCAGTTCTTC
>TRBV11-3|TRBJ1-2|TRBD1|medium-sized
CASSPTPGQRSSYTF
TGTGCCAGCAGCCCAACTCCGGGACAGAGGTCGAGCTACACCTTC
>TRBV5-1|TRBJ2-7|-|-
CASSLGRRSSPYEQYF
TGCGCCAGCAGCTTGGGCCGCCGGTCGTCCCCCTACGAGCAGTACTTC
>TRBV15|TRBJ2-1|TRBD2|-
CATSRDSGLAGRNEQFF
TGTGCCACCAGCAGAGATAGCGGGTTAGCGGGAAGGAATGAGCAGTTCTTC
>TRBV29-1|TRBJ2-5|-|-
CSVEGAGRETQYF
TGCAGCGTTGAAGGAGCAGGGAGGGAGACCCAGTACTTC
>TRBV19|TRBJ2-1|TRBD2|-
CASSPRLAGGLVYNEQFF
TGTGCCAGTAGTCCTCGACTAGCGGGAGGCCTCGTCTACAATGAGCAGTTCTTC
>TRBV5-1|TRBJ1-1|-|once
CASSLGTYTSGAFF
TGCGCCAGCAGCTTGGGGACCTACACTTCGGGAGCTTTCTTT
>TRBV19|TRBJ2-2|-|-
CASSMRYTGELFF
TGTGCCAGTAGTATGCGCTACACCGGGGAGCTGTTTTTT
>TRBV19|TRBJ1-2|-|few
CASSKGIYGYTF
TGTGCCAGTAGTAAGGGGATCTATGGCTACACCTTC
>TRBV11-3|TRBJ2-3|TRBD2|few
CASSQGSASGSLRTDTQYF
TGTGCCAGCAGCCAAGGTTCGGCTAGCGGGAGCCTGAGAACAGATACGCAGTATTTT
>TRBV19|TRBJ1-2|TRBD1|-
CASTLLRDRDQVNYGYTF
TGTGCCAGTACTCTACTCCGGGACAGAGACCAAGTTAACTATGGCTACACCTTC
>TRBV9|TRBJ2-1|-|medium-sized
CASSPRVGTYNEQFF
TGTGCCAGCAGCCCCCGGGTGGGAACCTACAATGAGCAGTTCTTC
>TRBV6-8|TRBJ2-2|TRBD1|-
CASSRVTGVATGELFF
TGTGCCAGCAGTCGCGTGACAGGGGTGGCCACCGGGGAGCTGTTTTTT
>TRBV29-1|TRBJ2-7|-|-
CSVAGGAGSYEQYF
TGCAGCGTTGCAGGTGGGGCCGGGTCCTACGAGCAGTACTTC
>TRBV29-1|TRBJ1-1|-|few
CSVARVANTEAFF
TGCAGCGTTGCTAGGGTAGCGAACACTGAAGCTTTCTTT
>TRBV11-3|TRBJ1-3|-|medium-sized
CASSPDRTSGNTIYF
TGTGCCAGCAGTCCTGACCGGACCTCTGGAAACACCATATATTTT
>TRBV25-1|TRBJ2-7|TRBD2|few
CASSGPSGTTSYEQYF
TGTGCCAGCAGTGGCCCTAGCGGGACCACCTCCTACGAGCAGTACTTC
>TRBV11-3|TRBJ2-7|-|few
CASSGGSLGTYEQYF
TGTGCCAGCAGCGGCGGAAGTCTGGGAACCTACGAGCAGTACTTC
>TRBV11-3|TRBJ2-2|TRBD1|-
CASSKTGAVGELFF
TGTGCCAGCAGCAAGACAGGGGCGGTCGGGGAGCTGTTTTTT
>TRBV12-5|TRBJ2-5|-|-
CASGIFSGVETQYF
TGTGCTAGTGGAATCTTTTCAGGGGTGGAGACCCAGTACTTC
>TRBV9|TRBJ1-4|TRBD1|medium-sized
CASSPRDRGREKLFF
TGTGCCAGCAGCCCTCGGGACAGGGGGCGAGAAAAACTGTTTTTT
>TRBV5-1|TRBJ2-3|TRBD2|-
CASSLFSGGRSTDTQYF
TGCGCCAGCAGCTTGTTTTCGGGCGGGAGGAGTACAGATACGCAGTATTTT
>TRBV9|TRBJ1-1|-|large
CASDGVSGNTEAFF
TGTGCCAGCGACGGGGTTTCAGGGAACACTGAAGCTTTCTTT
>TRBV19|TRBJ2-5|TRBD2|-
CASRTMGGETQYF
TGTGCCAGCAGGACAATGGGGGGGGAGACCCAGTACTTC
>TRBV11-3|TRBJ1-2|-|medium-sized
CASSLAGTPTYGYTF
TGTGCCAGCAGCTTGGCCGGGACACCGACGTATGGCTACACCTTC
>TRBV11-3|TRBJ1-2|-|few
CASSTINGPGYGYTF
TGTGCCAGCAGCACAATTAATGGGCCCGGCTATGGCTACACCTTC
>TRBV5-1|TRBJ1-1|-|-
CASSLGSGVGTEAFF
TGCGCCAGCAGCTTGGGTAGCGGGGTAGGCACTGAAGCTTTCTTT
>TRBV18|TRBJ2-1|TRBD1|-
CASSPRSGTGGESSYNEQFF
TGTGCCAGCTCGCCCCGTTCCGGGACAGGGGGCGAAAGCTCCTACAATGAGCAGTTCTTC
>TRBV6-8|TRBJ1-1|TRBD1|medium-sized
CASKPDRGRRTEAFF
TGTGCCAGCAAACCGGACAGGGGGCGCCGGACTGAAGCTTTCTTT